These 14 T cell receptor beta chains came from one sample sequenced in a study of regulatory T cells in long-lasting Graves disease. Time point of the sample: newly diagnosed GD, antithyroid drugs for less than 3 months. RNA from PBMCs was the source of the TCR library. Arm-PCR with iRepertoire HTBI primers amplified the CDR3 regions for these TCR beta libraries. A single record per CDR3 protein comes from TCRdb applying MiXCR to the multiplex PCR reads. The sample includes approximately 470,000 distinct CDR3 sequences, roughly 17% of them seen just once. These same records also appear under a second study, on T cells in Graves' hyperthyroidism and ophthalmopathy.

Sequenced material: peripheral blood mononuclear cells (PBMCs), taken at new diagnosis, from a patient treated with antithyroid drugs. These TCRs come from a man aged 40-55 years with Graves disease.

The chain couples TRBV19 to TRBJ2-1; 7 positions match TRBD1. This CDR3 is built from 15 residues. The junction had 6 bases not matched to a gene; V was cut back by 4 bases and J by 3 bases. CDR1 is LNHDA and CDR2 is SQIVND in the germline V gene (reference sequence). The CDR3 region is CASSTDRAYYNEQFF. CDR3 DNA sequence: TGTGCCAGTAGTACCGACAGGGCTTACTACAATGAGCAGTTCTTC. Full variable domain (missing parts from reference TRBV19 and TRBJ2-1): DGGITQSPKYLFRKEGQNVTLSCEQNLNHDAMYWYRQDPGQGLRLIYYSQIVNDFQKGDIAEGYSVSREKKESFPLTVTSAQKNPTAFYLCASSTDRAYYNEQFFGPGTRLTVL.

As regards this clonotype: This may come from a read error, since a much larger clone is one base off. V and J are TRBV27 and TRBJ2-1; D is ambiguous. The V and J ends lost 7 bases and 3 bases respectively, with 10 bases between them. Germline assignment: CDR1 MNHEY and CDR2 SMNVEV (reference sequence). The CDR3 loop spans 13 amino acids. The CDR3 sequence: CASKLWSYNEQFF. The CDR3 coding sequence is TGTGCCAGCAAGCTCTGGAGCTACAATGAGCAGTTCTTC.

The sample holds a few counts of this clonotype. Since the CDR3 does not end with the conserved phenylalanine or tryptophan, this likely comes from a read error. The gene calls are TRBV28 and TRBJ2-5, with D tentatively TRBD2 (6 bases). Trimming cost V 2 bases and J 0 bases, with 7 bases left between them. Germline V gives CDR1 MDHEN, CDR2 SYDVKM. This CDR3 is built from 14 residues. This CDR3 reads CASSLGGNQETQYS. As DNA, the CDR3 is TGTGCCAGCAGTTTAGGAGGGAACCAAGAGACCCAGTACTCC.

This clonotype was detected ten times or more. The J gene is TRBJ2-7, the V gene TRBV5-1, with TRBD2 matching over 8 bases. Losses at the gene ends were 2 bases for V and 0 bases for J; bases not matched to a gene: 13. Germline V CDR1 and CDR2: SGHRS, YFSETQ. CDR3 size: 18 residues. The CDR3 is CASSLYTSGSSYSYEQYF. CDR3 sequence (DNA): TGCGCCAGCAGCTTATATACTAGCGGATCCTCCTACTCCTACGAGCAGTACTTC.

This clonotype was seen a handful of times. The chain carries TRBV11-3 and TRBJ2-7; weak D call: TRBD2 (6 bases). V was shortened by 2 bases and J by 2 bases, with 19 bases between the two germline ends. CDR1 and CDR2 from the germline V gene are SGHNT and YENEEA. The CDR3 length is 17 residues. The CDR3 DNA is TGTGCCAGCAGCTTAAAGCTTGCTGGCGGGGCCCCCTACGAGCAGTACTTC. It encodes CASSLKLAGGAPYEQYF. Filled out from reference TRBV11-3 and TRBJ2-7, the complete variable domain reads EAGVVQSPRYKIIEKKQPVAFWCNPISGHNTLYWYLQNLGQGPELLIRYENEEAVDDSQLPKDRFSAERLKGVDSTLKIQPAELGDSAVYLCASSLKLAGGAPYEQYFGPGTRLTVT.

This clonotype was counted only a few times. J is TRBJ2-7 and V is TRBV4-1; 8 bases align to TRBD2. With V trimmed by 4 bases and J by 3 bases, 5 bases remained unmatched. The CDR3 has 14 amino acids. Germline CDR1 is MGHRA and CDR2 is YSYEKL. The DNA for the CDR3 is TGCGCCAGCAGCCGACTAGCGATCGACTACGAGCAGTACTTC. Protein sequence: CASSRLAIDYEQYF.

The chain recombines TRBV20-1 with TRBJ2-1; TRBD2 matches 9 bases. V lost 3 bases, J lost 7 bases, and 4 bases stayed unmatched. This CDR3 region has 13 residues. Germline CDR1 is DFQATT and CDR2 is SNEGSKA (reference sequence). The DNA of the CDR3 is TGCAGTGCTAGGCCCAGCGGGAGGAATGAGCAGTTCTTC. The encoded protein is CSARPSGRNEQFF.

The CDR3 protein is CASSYSGLANEKLFF. CDR3 bases: TGTGCCAGCAGTTACTCGGGCTTGGCTAATGAAAAACTGTTTTTT. This chain links TRBV6-6 with TRBJ1-4, with D unresolved. CDR3 length: 15 amino acids. Germline loops: CDR1 MNHNY, CDR2 SVGAGI (reference sequence). Deletions cut 0 bases from V and 3 bases from J, with 8 bases between.

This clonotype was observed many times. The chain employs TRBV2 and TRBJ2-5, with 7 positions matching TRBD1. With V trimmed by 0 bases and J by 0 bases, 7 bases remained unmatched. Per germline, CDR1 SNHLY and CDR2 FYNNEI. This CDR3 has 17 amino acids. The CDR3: CASSEAFRQGHQETQYF. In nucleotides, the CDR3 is TGTGCCAGCAGTGAAGCATTCCGACAGGGCCACCAAGAGACCCAGTACTTC.

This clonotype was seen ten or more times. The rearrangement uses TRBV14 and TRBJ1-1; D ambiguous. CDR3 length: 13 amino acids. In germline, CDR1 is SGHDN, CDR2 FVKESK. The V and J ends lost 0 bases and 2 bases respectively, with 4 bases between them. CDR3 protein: CASSQDLNTEAFF. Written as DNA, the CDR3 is TGTGCCAGCAGCCAAGACCTCAACACTGAAGCTTTCTTT.

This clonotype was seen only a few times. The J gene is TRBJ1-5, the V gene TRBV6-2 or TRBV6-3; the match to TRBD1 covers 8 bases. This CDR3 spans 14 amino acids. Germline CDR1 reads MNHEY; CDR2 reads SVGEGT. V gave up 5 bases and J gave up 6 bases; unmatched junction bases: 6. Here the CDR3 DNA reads TGTGCCAGCAGTGAAAGAGGACAGGGTCAGCCCCAGCATTTT. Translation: CASSERGQGQPQHF.

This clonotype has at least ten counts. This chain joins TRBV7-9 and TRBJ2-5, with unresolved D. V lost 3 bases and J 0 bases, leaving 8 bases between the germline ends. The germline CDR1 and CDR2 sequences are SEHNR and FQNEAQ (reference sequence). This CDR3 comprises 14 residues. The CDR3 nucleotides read TGTGCCAGCAGCTTGCAGAGAGACCAAGAGACCCAGTACTTC. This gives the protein CASSLQRDQETQYF.

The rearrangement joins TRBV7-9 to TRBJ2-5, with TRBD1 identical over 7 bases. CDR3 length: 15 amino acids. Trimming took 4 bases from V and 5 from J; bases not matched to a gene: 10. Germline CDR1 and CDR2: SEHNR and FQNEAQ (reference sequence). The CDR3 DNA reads TGTGCCAGCAGCTCATTGACAGGGCAAGGGGAGACCCAGTACTTC. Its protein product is CASSSLTGQGETQYF.

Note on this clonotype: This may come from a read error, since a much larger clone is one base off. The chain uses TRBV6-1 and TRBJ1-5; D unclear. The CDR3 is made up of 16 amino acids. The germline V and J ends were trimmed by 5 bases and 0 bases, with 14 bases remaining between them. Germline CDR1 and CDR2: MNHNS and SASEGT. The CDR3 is CASSHSGPNSNQPQHF. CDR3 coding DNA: TGTGCCAGCAGTCACTCCGGCCCAAATAGCAATCAGCCCCAGCATTTT.